The 5 T cell receptor beta chains given below trace back to one sample, sequenced in a study of CD8 T cells in Susac syndrome. Reverse transcription of roughly 0.5 to 1 ug RNA used random hexamers. Via MiXCR, TCRdb re-called the immunoSEQ multiplex PCR reads, giving one row per CDR3 protein. The sample carries 95,000 to 150,000 distinct CDR3 sequences, around 95% recorded once. Source material: CD4+ T cells from PBMCs. These TCRs come from a human donor in good health.

The chain links TRBV27 to TRBJ2-1; no clear D gene. CDR1 is MNHEY and CDR2 is SMNVEV in the germline V gene (reference sequence). CDR3 size: 11 residues. V shed 6 bases and J shed 5 bases, with 5 bases lying between them. The DNA for the CDR3 is TGTGCCAGCAGGCGGAACAATGAGCAGTTCTTC. Translated: CASRRNNEQFF.

V gene TRBV24-1 combines with J gene TRBJ2-2; 14 nucleotides match TRBD2. The CDR3 length is 17 residues. The V and J ends lost 3 bases and 3 bases, in that order; junction bases with no gene match: 2. Germline V lookup: CDR1 KGHDR, CDR2 SFDVKD. CDR3 in DNA: TGTGCCACCAGTGATCCGGGACTAGCGGGGGACACCGGGGAGCTGTTTTTT. Encoded protein: CATSDPGLAGDTGELFF.

The V and J genes are TRBV3-1 and TRBJ2-2; a possible D gene is TRBD2 (7 bases). CDR1 LGHDT and CDR2 YNNKEL come from the germline V gene (reference sequence). Trimming shortened V by 7 bases and J by 4 bases, and 16 bases separated the two germline ends. This CDR3 is 15 amino acids long. CDR3: CASTSFGGPTGELFF. Here the CDR3 DNA reads TGTGCCAGCACCTCGTTCGGGGGGCCCACCGGGGAGCTGTTTTTT.

The chain is built from TRBV7-2 and TRBJ2-6; tentative D call: TRBD1 (5 bases). The germline CDR1 and CDR2 sequences are SGHTA and FQGNSA. V lost 3 bases to trimming and J lost 4 bases, with 7 bases between them. CDR3 length: 14 amino acids. This CDR3 reads CASSFRGGANVLTF. The CDR3, as DNA: TGTGCCAGCAGCTTTAGGGGAGGGGCCAACGTCCTGACTTTC.

V is TRBV20-1 and J is TRBJ2-7, with D possibly matching TRBD2 (5 bases). The CDR3 contains 14 residues. V lost 1 base to trimming and J lost 5 bases, with 15 bases between them. CDR1 and CDR2 from the germline V gene are DFQATT and SNEGSKA (reference sequence). The chain's CDR3 is CSARGGLGVHEQYF. The CDR3 DNA follows: TGCAGTGCTAGAGGCGGGCTAGGTGTCCACGAGCAGTACTTC.